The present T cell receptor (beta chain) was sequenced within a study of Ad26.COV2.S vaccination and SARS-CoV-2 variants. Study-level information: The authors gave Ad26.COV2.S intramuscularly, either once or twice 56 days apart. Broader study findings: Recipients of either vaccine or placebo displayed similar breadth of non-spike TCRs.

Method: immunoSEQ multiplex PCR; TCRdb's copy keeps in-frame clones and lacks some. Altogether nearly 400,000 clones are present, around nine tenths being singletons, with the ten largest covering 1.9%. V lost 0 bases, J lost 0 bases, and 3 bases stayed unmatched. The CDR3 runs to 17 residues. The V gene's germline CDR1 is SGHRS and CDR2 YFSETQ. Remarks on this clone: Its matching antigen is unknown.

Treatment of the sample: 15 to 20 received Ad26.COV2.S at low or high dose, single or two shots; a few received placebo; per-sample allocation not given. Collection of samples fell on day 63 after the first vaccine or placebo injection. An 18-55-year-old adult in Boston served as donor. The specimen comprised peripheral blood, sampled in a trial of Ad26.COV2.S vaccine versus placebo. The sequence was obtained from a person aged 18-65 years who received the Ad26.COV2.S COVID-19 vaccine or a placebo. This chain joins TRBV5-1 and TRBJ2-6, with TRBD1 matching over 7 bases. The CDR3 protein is CASSLGGTASGANVLTF. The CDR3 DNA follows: TGCGCCAGCAGCTTGGGTGGGACAGCCTCTGGGGCCAACGTCCTGACTTTC.